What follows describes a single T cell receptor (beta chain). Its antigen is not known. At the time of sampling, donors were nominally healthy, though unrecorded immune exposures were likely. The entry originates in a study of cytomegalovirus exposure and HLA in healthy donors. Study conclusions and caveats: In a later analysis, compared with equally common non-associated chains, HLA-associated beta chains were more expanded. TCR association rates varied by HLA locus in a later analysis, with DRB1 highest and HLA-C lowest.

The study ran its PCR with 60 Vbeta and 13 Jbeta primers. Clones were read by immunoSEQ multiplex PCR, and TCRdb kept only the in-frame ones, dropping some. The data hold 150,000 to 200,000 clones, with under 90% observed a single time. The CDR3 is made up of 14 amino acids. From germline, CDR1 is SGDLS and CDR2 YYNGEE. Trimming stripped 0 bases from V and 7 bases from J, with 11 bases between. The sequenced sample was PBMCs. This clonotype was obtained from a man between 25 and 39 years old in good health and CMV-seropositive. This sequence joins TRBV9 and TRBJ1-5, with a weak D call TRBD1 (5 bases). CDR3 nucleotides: TGTGCCAGCAGCGTAGATGGGGGGATACAGCCCCAGCATTTT. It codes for CASSVDGGIQPQHF.